The T cell receptor beta chain under discussion was sequenced for a study of regulatory T cells in long-lasting Graves disease. Specified time point: newly diagnosed GD, antithyroid drugs for less than 3 months. Extracted PBMC RNA gave rise to the TCR library. Findings and limits, study-wide: Graves' patients with persistent disease showed TCR diversity lower than patients newly diagnosed.

Germline values: CDR1 SGHRS, CDR2 YFSETQ. V lost 4 bases, J lost 4 bases, and 5 bases stayed unmatched. This CDR3 is built from 14 residues. Both iRepertoire HTBI primers and Arm-PCR of CDR3 regions were used to build the TCR beta libraries. TCRdb re-called the multiplex PCR reads through MiXCR, storing one row per CDR3 protein. Of almost 450,000 distinct CDR3 sequences in the sample, 16% were seen once. This clonotype was recorded at least ten times. The antigen is undetermined. These same records also appear under a second study, on T cells in Graves' hyperthyroidism and ophthalmopathy. From that paper: Also found in blood were most expanded thyroid clonotypes above 0.001.

This sequence was found in a woman aged 30 to 39 with Graves disease. The chain joins TRBV5-1 to TRBJ1-2, with 9 positions matching TRBD1. Sequenced here: peripheral blood mononuclear cells (PBMCs), sampled at new diagnosis, from a patient treated with antithyroid drugs. The CDR3 spells CASSKGQGSYGYTF. CDR3 DNA sequence: TGCGCCAGCAGCAAGGGACAGGGATCCTATGGCTACACCTTC.